Sequencing of this TCR beta chain was carried out in a study of cytomegalovirus exposure and HLA in healthy donors. Healthy bone marrow donors formed the donor group. In the PCR, 60 Vbeta and 13 Jbeta primers were used. Repertoires were generated with immunoSEQ multiplex PCR, while TCRdb's copy carries only in-frame clones and drops some. The data show almost 200,000 clones, roughly three quarters seen once. Germline assignment: CDR1 LNHDA and CDR2 SQIVND (reference sequence). The CDR3 length is 14 residues. J lost 6 bases, V lost 5 bases, and 8 bases had no gene match. General study findings and limits: Accounts indicate the classifier identified cytomegalovirus status with strong specificity and sensitivity.

Points on this clone: Its antigen is as yet unknown.

This chain joins TRBV19 and TRBJ1-1, with 8 nucleotides matching TRBD1. Material for sequencing was PBMCs. This TCR was sampled from a male donor in good health and CMV-seropositive. The CDR3 DNA reads as TGTGCCAGTAGTCCTCAGGGGGCGTTCTCTGAAGCTTTCTTT. This encodes CASSPQGAFSEAFF.